These 17 T cell receptor beta chains were all obtained from the same sample, sequenced in a study of blood T cell repertoires in COVID-19. TCRdb's table, derived via immunoSEQ multiplex PCR, lists solely in-frame clones and lacks some. The sample comprises 250,000 to 300,000 clones, roughly 90% of which are singletons, and roughly 2% rests with the top ten. The sequenced material came from peripheral blood. These receptors came from a woman aged 50 to 65 who had recovered from COVID-19.

Only a few counts were recorded for this clone. This chain connects TRBV7-3 to TRBJ2-2; D is ambiguous. CDR3 length: 13 residues. The V and J ends lost 5 bases and 7 bases respectively, with 11 bases between them. Germline V gives CDR1 SGHTA, CDR2 FQGTGA. Written as DNA, the CDR3 is TGTGCCAGCAGCCCAAGCTCCCTCGGGGAGCTGTTTTTT. Its translation: CASSPSSLGELFF.

CDR3 DNA sequence: TGTGCCAGTACCCTGAGGGATAGCAATCAGCCCCAGCATTTT. This sequence encodes CASTLRDSNQPQHF. The chain has TRBV19 and TRBJ1-5; D not certain. The germline V gene has CDR1 LNHDA and CDR2 SQIVND (reference sequence). CDR3 length equals 14 residues. Between the trimmed V and J ends, which lost 7 bases and 0 bases, there was a span of 10 bases.

The chain has TRBV7-9 and TRBJ2-5; the match to TRBD2 covers 10 bases. CDR1 SEHNR and CDR2 FQNEAQ come from the germline V gene (reference sequence). V trimming: 4 bases; J trimming: 5 bases; junction bases outside the gene matches: 13. This CDR3 region has 17 residues. As DNA, the CDR3 is TGTGCCAGCAGCTCACCGGGTAGAGCGGGGGGGCAGGAGACCCAGTACTTC. Its translation: CASSSPGRAGGQETQYF.

The V and J genes are TRBV18 and TRBJ2-7; TRBD1 is a possible D gene (6 bases). V lost 3 bases to trimming and J lost 3 bases, with 21 bases between them. The CDR3 has 17 amino acids. The V gene's germline CDR1 is KGHSH and CDR2 LQKENI. The CDR3 DNA sequence: TGTGCCAGCTCACCGCAACCTCCGGGACACCCGCTCTACGAGCAGTACTTC. It is translated as CASSPQPPGHPLYEQYF.

V is TRBV9 and J is TRBJ1-5; D is uncertain. The CDR3 loop spans 14 amino acids. Germline loops: CDR1 SGDLS, CDR2 YYNGEE. V was pared by 4 bases and J by 3 bases, with 11 bases between. Written as DNA, the CDR3 is TGTGCCAGCAGCTCCCGCGACAACAATCAGCCCCAGCATTTT. Protein: CASSSRDNNQPQHF. The entire variable domain, with the rest obtained from reference TRBV9 and TRBJ1-5, is as follows: DSGVTQTPKHLITATGQRVTLRCSPRSGDLSVYWYQQSLDQGLQFLIQYYNGEERAKGNILERFSAQQFPDLHSELNLSSLELGDSALYFCASSSRDNNQPQHFGDGTRLSIL.

This clone was counted at least ten times. The rearrangement joins TRBV21-1 to TRBJ2-7; the D call TRBD1 from the table was never checked on the DNA. TRBV21-1 counts as a pseudogene. CDR3 length equals 20 residues. CDR3: CASSVTSTAPRDRASYEQYF. The CDR3 DNA reads as TGTGCCAGCAGCGTAACATCAACGGCCCCCCGGGACAGAGCATCCTACGAGCAGTACTTC.

The genes are TRBV4-2 and TRBJ2-7; no clear D gene. V dropped 0 bases and J dropped 3 bases, with 9 bases sitting between them. CDR1 is LGHNA and CDR2 is YNFKEQ in the germline V gene. This CDR3 spans 14 amino acids. CDR3 DNA sequence: TGTGCCAGCAGCCAAGATCGGTCGGTCTACGAGCAGTACTTC. Residues: CASSQDRSVYEQYF.

This chain links TRBV9 with TRBJ2-1; 9 nucleotides line up with TRBD1. Per the germline V gene, CDR1 is SGDLS and CDR2 is YYNGEE. V lost 3 bases to trimming and J lost 8 bases; unmatched junction nucleotides: 9. The CDR3 consists of 15 residues. The CDR3 region has the DNA TGTGCCAGCAGCGAATGGGACAGGGTACGCCATGAGCAGTTCTTC. Protein product: CASSEWDRVRHEQFF.

The chain joins TRBV6-5 to TRBJ2-1; 8 positions match TRBD1. In germline, CDR1 is MNHEY, CDR2 SVGAGI. The CDR3 has 15 amino acids. With 6 bases clipped from V and 4 bases from J, the junction kept 8 bases outside the gene matches. The CDR3 DNA reads as TGTGCCAGCAGCTACGGACAGGGCCGGTACAATGAGCAGTTCTTC. It translates to CASSYGQGRYNEQFF.

This chain connects TRBV19 to TRBJ2-5, with a tentative D call TRBD2 (6 bases). Trimming took 6 bases from V and 4 from J, leaving 12 bases between them. CDR3 length: 13 residues. CDR1 LNHDA and CDR2 SQIVND come from the germline V gene (reference sequence). The CDR3: CASRPEGRETQYF. The CDR3 DNA follows: TGTGCCAGTAGGCCGGAGGGCCGAGAGACCCAGTACTTC.

The sample holds a few counts of this clone. For the CDR3, the DNA is TGTGCCAGCCGGACAGGGGGCGCAGACGGAAACACCATATATTTT. Protein: CASRTGGADGNTIYF. This chain connects TRBV28 to TRBJ1-3, with 11 bases that match TRBD1. V lost 8 bases and J lost 4; bases outside the gene matches: 7. The CDR3 covers 15 residues. The germline gives CDR1 MDHEN, CDR2 SYDVKM.

The chain links TRBV5-4 to TRBJ1-2; 7 bases agree with TRBD1. The germline gives CDR1 SGHNT, CDR2 YYREEE (reference sequence). There are 14 residues in the CDR3. The trim removed 2 bases at V and 3 bases at J, leaving 4 bases unmatched. CDR3 protein: CASSFDREHYGYTF. The CDR3 bases are TGTGCCAGCAGCTTCGACAGGGAGCACTATGGCTACACCTTC.

The chain joins TRBV18 to TRBJ1-3, with TRBD1 identical over 7 bases. The CDR3 extends over 15 amino acids. V lost 1 base and J lost 3; bases outside the gene matches: 3. Germline V gene data show CDR1 as KGHSH and CDR2 as LQKENI. The CDR3 DNA sequence: TGTGCCAGCTCACCACAGGGGACAGTTGGAAACACCATATATTTT. Translation: CASSPQGTVGNTIYF.

This chain joins TRBV7-2 and TRBJ2-1; 8 bases fit TRBD1. There are 16 residues in the CDR3. Germline CDR1 and CDR2: SGHTA and FQGNSA. V trimming: 5 bases; J trimming: 7 bases; junction bases outside the gene matches: 13. CDR3 loop: CASSTQGAGRRNEQFF. In nucleotides, the CDR3 is TGTGCCAGCAGCACCCAGGGGGCGGGAAGGAGAAATGAGCAGTTCTTC. The complete variable domain, with remaining parts taken from reference TRBV7-2 and TRBJ2-1, reads GAGVSQSPSNKVTEKGKDVELRCDPISGHTALYWYRQSLGQGLEFLIYFQGNSAPDKSGLPSDRFSAERTGGSVSTLTIQRTQQEDSAVYLCASSTQGAGRRNEQFFGPGTRLTVL.

The V call is TRBV4-1, the J call TRBJ2-3; D unresolved. V lost 0 bases to trimming and J lost 4 bases, with 5 bases between them. Germline CDR1 reads MGHRA; CDR2 reads YSYEKL. The CDR3 sequence is 13 residues long. The CDR3 DNA sequence: TGCGCCAGCAGCCAAGATTCGGCAGATACGCAGTATTTT. Translating gives CASSQDSADTQYF.

The chain links TRBV24-1 to TRBJ2-3; 7 bases are a match to TRBD2. This CDR3 has 15 residues. Germline V gene sequence: CDR1 KGHDR, CDR2 SFDVKD. Unmatched junction bases numbered 5, after V lost 6 bases and J lost 0 bases. The CDR3 protein is CATSRSGASTDTQYF. The CDR3, as DNA: TGTGCCACCAGTAGGAGCGGGGCTAGCACAGATACGCAGTATTTT.

The chain joins TRBV7-2 to TRBJ2-7; a possible D gene is TRBD2 (6 bases). CDR1 is SGHTA, CDR2 FQGNSA, per germline. CDR3 size: 14 residues. V lost 4 bases and J lost 4, with 14 bases in between. The CDR3 is CASSSSPGRYEQYF. CDR3 DNA sequence: TGTGCCAGCAGCTCCTCCCCAGGGAGGTACGAGCAGTACTTC.